The present T cell receptor (beta chain) was sequenced within a study of blood T cells in healthy people across ages. Study outcomes and limitations: Per million T cells, TCR beta diversity dropped roughly linearly as age increased.

A J-beta primer mix and a sample-barcoded 5' primer were used in a second PCR of about 7 to 12 cycles. TCRdb re-derived calls from the 5' RACE reads in MiXCR, one entry per CDR3 protein. This table holds around 800,000 distinct CDR3 sequences, approximately 53% found once. Remarks on this clonotype: Its antigen remains unidentified. Germline is not matched at one junction end, which may reflect a read error.

The CDR3 covers 19 residues. CDR1 is LNHDA and CDR2 is SQIVND in the germline V gene (reference sequence). The TCR sequence derives from an elderly man in good health. V and J are TRBV19 and TRBJ2-7; TRBD2 matches 7 bases. Sample: blood. The CDR3: CASSIRLGRSLSSSYEQYF. CDR3 DNA sequence: TGTGCCAGCAGTATAAGACTCGGGAGGTCTCTTTCCAGCTCCTACGAGCAGTACTTC.